A single sample gave rise to the 26 T cell receptor beta chains below, sequenced in a study of molecular identifiers for immune sequencing clone quantification (dated by TCRdb to 2017 to 2018). The library relied on PCR. Sequencing relied on an Illumina HiSeq 4000. The public reads were quality trimmed at Q25 with fastp and then assembled into clones with MiXCR by TCRdb, keeping productive beta chains. Identical CDR3 protein sequences are pooled into one entry, listed with their most common genes and DNA. The sample table records about 65,000 distinct CDR3 sequences; approximately 17% of these occur just once. Clones ranked in the top ten supply under 2% of the sample. The material sequenced was naive CD8+ T cells from blood, with Jurkat cell RNA spiked in. The sample's cell subset or site label is to be understood as: FACS-sorted CD8+CD4-CCR7+CD45RA+ naive T cells. These receptors all come from a human donor in good health. Some libraries in this study had Jurkat cell RNA spiked in.

This clonotype appeared a few times. This rearrangement joins TRBV12-3 or TRBV12-4 to TRBJ2-2; unclear D gene. This CDR3 has 13 residues. Trimming removed 4 bases at V and 2 bases at J, with 5 bases between. The CDR3 spells CASSSLNTGELFF. In nucleotides, the CDR3 is TGTGCCAGCAGTTCCCTTAACACCGGGGAGCTGTTTTTT.

This clonotype was detected ten times or more. This chain uses TRBV7-9 with TRBJ2-3; the D gene is possibly TRBD1 (5 bases). The CDR3 is 13 amino acids. The V gene's germline CDR1 is SEHNR and CDR2 FQNEAQ (reference sequence). Between the trimmed V and J ends, which lost 5 bases and 5 bases, there was a span of 11 bases. For the CDR3, the DNA is TGTGCCAGCAGCCGAACAGGTATAGATACGCAGTATTTT. Translated, it gives CASSRTGIDTQYF.

About this clonotype: Since a much larger clone is just one base distant, this may be a read error. The genes are TRBV7-2 and TRBJ2-7, with 8 positions matching TRBD1. Losses at the gene ends were 2 bases for V and 3 bases for J; bases not matched to a gene: 3. From germline, CDR1 is SGHTA and CDR2 FQGNSA. The CDR3 has 14 amino acids. The CDR3 DNA sequence: TGTGCCAGCAGCTTAACGGGACAGGACTACGAGCAGTACTTC. Translation: CASSLTGQDYEQYF.

This clonotype has more than one count but fewer than ten. CDR3 coding DNA: TGTGCCAGCGAGGAGGGTGTCGATGAGCAGTTCTTC. Residues: CASEEGVDEQFF. The V call is TRBV7-9, the J call TRBJ2-1; TRBD2 is a possible D gene (6 bases). V was trimmed by 8 bases and J by 8 bases, leaving 13 bases between them. CDR1 SEHNR and CDR2 FQNEAQ come from the germline V gene (reference sequence). The CDR3 is 12 amino acids.

This clonotype was detected many times. This rearrangement joins TRBV20-1 to TRBJ2-7, with D unresolved. The CDR3 spans 14 residues. CDR1 is DFQATT and CDR2 is SNEGSKA in the germline V gene (reference sequence). V was trimmed by 6 bases and J by 6 bases, leaving 21 bases between them. Here the CDR3 DNA reads TGCAGTGCCTACCCTAGGACCCGGGTGGGCGAGCAGTACTTC. Protein product: CSAYPRTRVGEQYF.

This clonotype showed up just a few times. This rearrangement joins TRBV7-9 to TRBJ2-5; a possible D gene is TRBD2 (6 bases). Per the germline V gene, CDR1 is SEHNR and CDR2 is FQNEAQ (reference sequence). The CDR3 covers 17 residues. Between the trimmed V and J ends, which lost 4 bases and 2 bases, there was a span of 20 bases. The CDR3 protein is CASSSIRGGSGQETQYF. CDR3 nucleotides: TGTGCCAGCAGCTCAATACGGGGCGGTAGCGGTCAAGAGACCCAGTACTTC.

This clonotype came up a few times. V is TRBV13 and J is TRBJ2-1; D gene uncertain. The CDR3 extends over 13 amino acids. Trimming stripped 1 base from V and 8 bases from J, with 9 bases between. In germline, CDR1 is PRHDT, CDR2 FYEKMQ (reference sequence). CDR3 bases: TGTGCCAGCAGCTTAGTTCCGCGCGATGAGCAGTTCTTC. The encoded protein is CASSLVPRDEQFF.

This clonotype was counted only a few times. This chain joins TRBV20-1 and TRBJ2-1, with D unresolved. The CDR3 consists of 14 residues. V was clipped by 3 bases and J by 0 bases, with 9 bases between them. Germline loops: CDR1 DFQATT, CDR2 SNEGSKA (reference sequence). The CDR3, as DNA: TGCAGTGCTAGTAGTCAGGTCTCCTACAATGAGCAGTTCTTC. Translation: CSASSQVSYNEQFF.

Only a few counts were recorded for this clonotype. The genes are TRBV15 and TRBJ2-3, with 10 bases identical to TRBD2. The germline gives CDR1 LNHNV, CDR2 YYDKDF (reference sequence). The CDR3 sequence is 18 residues long. Trimming cost V 8 bases and J 3 bases; bases outside gene matches: 17. CDR3 region: CATGPTLAGAWGTDTQYF. The DNA of the CDR3 is TGTGCCACCGGTCCGACGCTAGCGGGAGCGTGGGGGACAGATACGCAGTATTTT. The full variable domain, with the rest looked up from reference TRBV15 and TRBJ2-3, is DAMVIQNPRYQVTQFGKPVTLSCSQTLNHNVMYWYQQKSSQAPKLLFHYYDKDFNNEADTPDNFQSRRPNTSFCFLDIRSPGLGDTAMYLCATGPTLAGAWGTDTQYFGPGTRLTVL.

In its sample, this clonotype was seen many times. This rearrangement joins TRBV25-1 to TRBJ2-5; TRBD1 aligns across 7 bases. Germline assignment: CDR1 MGHDK and CDR2 SYGVNS. The V segment lost 0 bases and the J segment 1 base; nucleotides outside the gene matches: 8. CDR3 length equals 17 residues. The CDR3 sequence is CASSEYTSGDSQETQYF. The CDR3 nucleotides read TGTGCCAGCAGTGAATACACCTCCGGGGACAGCCAAGAGACCCAGTACTTC.

In its sample, this clonotype was seen many times. V usage is TRBV7-9 and J usage is TRBJ2-1; 9 nucleotides line up with TRBD2. CDR3 length: 15 residues. After removal of 4 bases from V and 8 bases from J, the junction contained 9 bases not matched to a gene. The germline gives CDR1 SEHNR, CDR2 FQNEAQ (reference sequence). CDR3 DNA sequence: TGTGCCAGCAGCTCACCGGGACTAGCCATTGATGAGCAGTTCTTC. Protein: CASSSPGLAIDEQFF.

Note on this clonotype: This could be a read error, since a much larger clone is one nucleotide away. The V and J genes are TRBV24-1 and TRBJ2-5; D is perhaps TRBD1 (6 bases). With 1 base removed from V and 1 base from J, the gap between germline ends came to 9 bases. The CDR3 extends over 15 amino acids. Germline lookup yields CDR1 KGHDR and CDR2 SFDVKD. The CDR3 region is CATSDFLRGQETQYF. Written as DNA, the CDR3 is TGTGCCACCAGTGATTTCCTCAGGGGCCAAGAGACCCAGTACTTC.

This clonotype occurred many times. The V call is TRBV12-3 or TRBV12-4, the J call TRBJ1-2; 7 nucleotides match TRBD1. Germline trimming cut 5 bases from V and 4 bases from J; bases unmatched to any gene: 4. CDR3 length equals 13 residues. The CDR3 protein is CASSPGTAYGYTF. DNA of the CDR3: TGTGCCAGCAGTCCGGGGACAGCCTATGGCTACACCTTC.

Ten or more counts support this clonotype. The chain employs TRBV7-9 and TRBJ1-4; 7 positions agree with TRBD1. The J segment lost 7 bases and the V segment lost 5 bases, leaving 7 bases of the junction unmatched. This CDR3 has 14 amino acids. Looked up from germline, CDR1 is SEHNR and CDR2 is FQNEAQ (reference sequence). CDR3 protein: CASSPFQGGEKLFF. The CDR3 coding sequence is TGTGCCAGCAGCCCCTTTCAGGGGGGTGAAAAACTGTTTTTT.

As concerns this clonotype: A much larger clone differs by one base, so this may be a read error. The V call is TRBV7-9, the J call TRBJ2-7; D unresolved. The CDR3 contains 11 residues. The germline gives CDR1 SEHNR, CDR2 FQNEAQ (reference sequence). V was shortened by 1 base and J by 9 bases, with 7 bases between the two germline ends. CDR3 amino acids: CASSLDRGQYF. The CDR3, as DNA: TGTGCCAGCAGCTTAGATCGCGGGCAGTACTTC.

This clonotype was observed many times. The chain joins TRBV7-9 to TRBJ2-7; no clear D. Germline V gene lookup returns CDR1 SEHNR and CDR2 FQNEAQ (reference sequence). Trimming shortened V by 8 bases and J by 6 bases, and 14 bases separated the two germline ends. The CDR3 is 12 amino acids. DNA of the CDR3: TGTGCCAGCGGTCATGTGCCAGGCGAGCAGTACTTC. It codes for CASGHVPGEQYF.

This clonotype was picked up many times. The V gene is TRBV20-1, the J gene TRBJ2-5, with TRBD2 as a possible D gene (6 bases). The ends were cut back, 1 base at V and 0 bases at J, with 15 bases in the middle. The germline CDR1 and CDR2 sequences are DFQATT and SNEGSKA (reference sequence). The CDR3 has 16 residues. The CDR3 loop is CSARGPLGGDQETQYF. The CDR3 coding sequence is TGCAGTGCTAGAGGCCCCCTGGGGGGAGACCAAGAGACCCAGTACTTC.

The table lists this clonotype with many counts. The chain uses TRBV2 and TRBJ2-3; 14 positions match TRBD2. V lost 2 bases, J lost 0 bases, and 10 bases stayed unmatched. The CDR3 consists of 20 residues. Germline CDR1 reads SNHLY; CDR2 reads FYNNEI. The CDR3 coding sequence is TGTGCCAGCAGTGAATGGGGACTAGCGGGAGAAACTCCCAGCACAGATACGCAGTATTTT. As protein: CASSEWGLAGETPSTDTQYF. Full variable domain (remainder filled in from reference TRBV2 and TRBJ2-3): EPEVTQTPSHQVTQMGQEVILRCVPISNHLYFYWYRQILGQKVEFLVSFYNNEISEKSEIFDDQFSVERPDGSNFTLKIRSTKLEDSAMYFCASSEWGLAGETPSTDTQYFGPGTRLTVL.

Many counts were recorded for this clonotype. V and J are TRBV4-1 and TRBJ1-5, with a weak D call TRBD1 (6 bases). The V gene lost 1 base and the J gene lost 3 bases, with 25 bases spanning the gap. This CDR3 has 20 amino acids. CDR1 is MGHRA, CDR2 YSYEKL, per germline. CDR3 loop: CASSQGSPYDEQGYNQPQHF. The CDR3 DNA reads as TGCGCCAGCAGCCAAGGCTCACCGTACGACGAACAGGGCTACAATCAGCCCCAGCATTTT.

This clonotype was found a few times. Possible read error: a much larger clone is one base away. The chain employs TRBV7-8 and TRBJ2-5; 8 bases align to TRBD2. CDR1 and CDR2 (germline): SGHVS, FQNEAQ. There are 14 residues in the CDR3. CDR3 nucleotides: TGTGCCAGCAGCCCTCTTGGTAGCGGGGAGACCCGGTACTTC. Protein sequence: CASSPLGSGETRYF.

This clonotype was detected only a few times. The gene calls are TRBV29-1 and TRBJ1-2; 10 bases are a match to TRBD1. The germline CDR1 and CDR2 sequences are SQVTM and ANQGSEA. The CDR3 has 14 amino acids. The V gene end was trimmed by 3 bases and the J gene end by 4 bases; junction bases not matched to a gene: 5. CDR3 nucleotides: TGCAGCGTTGAGGCGGGACAGGGGACCTATGGCTACACCTTC. Translating gives CSVEAGQGTYGYTF.

The chain uses TRBV10-3 and TRBJ2-3; 9 bases are shared with TRBD2. J lost 0 bases, V lost 4 bases, and 17 bases had no gene match. This CDR3 spans 20 amino acids. CDR1 ENHRY and CDR2 SYGVKD come from the germline V gene. The CDR3 DNA follows: TGTGCCATCAGTGCTCCTATAGCGGGAGAGATGGATCCAAGCACAGATACGCAGTATTTT. It codes for CAISAPIAGEMDPSTDTQYF.

This clonotype was recorded at least ten times. The chain links TRBV6-5 to TRBJ2-1; D gene uncertain. With 0 bases removed from V and 0 bases from J, the gap between germline ends came to 9 bases. The CDR3 runs 16 residues. Germline CDR1 and CDR2: MNHEY and SVGAGI. The CDR3 sequence is CASSYSAVSSYNEQFF. The CDR3 DNA is TGTGCCAGCAGTTACTCGGCGGTGAGCTCCTACAATGAGCAGTTCTTC.

This clonotype was detected only a few times. The gene calls are TRBV13 and TRBJ2-1; TRBD2 agrees at 16 bases. The CDR3 extends over 16 amino acids. Germline values: CDR1 PRHDT, CDR2 FYEKMQ (reference sequence). Unmatched junction bases numbered 3, after V lost 5 bases and J lost 5 bases. CDR3 sequence: CASSGTSGRDDNEQFF. In nucleotides, the CDR3 is TGTGCCAGCAGCGGGACTAGCGGGAGGGACGACAATGAGCAGTTCTTC.

This clonotype has a handful of counts. One base away lies a much larger clone, so this may be a sequencing read error. V is TRBV20-1 and J is TRBJ2-3, with 9 bases that match TRBD2. The CDR3 runs 14 residues. Germline V gene lookup returns CDR1 DFQATT and CDR2 SNEGSKA (reference sequence). Losses at the gene ends were 4 bases for V and 4 bases for J; bases not matched to a gene: 6. The CDR3 reads CSATASGAPDTQYF. The CDR3 DNA sequence: TGCAGTGCTACCGCTAGCGGGGCCCCAGATACGCAGTATTTT.

This clonotype was found many times. The chain joins TRBV3-1 to TRBJ1-2; 7 bases align to TRBD1. V shed 1 base and J 2 bases; nucleotides not matched to a gene: 4. Germline CDR1 is LGHDT and CDR2 is YNNKEL (reference sequence). CDR3 length equals 15 residues. The CDR3 coding sequence is TGTGCCAGCAGCCAAGTGTCGGGACAGAACTATGGCTACACCTTC. This sequence encodes CASSQVSGQNYGYTF.